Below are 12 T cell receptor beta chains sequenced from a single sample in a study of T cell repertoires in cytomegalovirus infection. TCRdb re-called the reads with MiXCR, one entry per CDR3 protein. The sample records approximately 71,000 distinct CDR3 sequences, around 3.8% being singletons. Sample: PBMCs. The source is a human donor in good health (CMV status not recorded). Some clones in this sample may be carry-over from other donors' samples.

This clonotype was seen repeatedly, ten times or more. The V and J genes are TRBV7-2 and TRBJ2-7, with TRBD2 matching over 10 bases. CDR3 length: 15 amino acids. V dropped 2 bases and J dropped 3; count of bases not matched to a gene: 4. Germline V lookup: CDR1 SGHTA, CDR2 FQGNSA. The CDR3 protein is CASSLTAGGGYEQYF. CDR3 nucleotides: TGTGCCAGCAGCTTAACAGCGGGAGGGGGCTACGAGCAGTACTTC.

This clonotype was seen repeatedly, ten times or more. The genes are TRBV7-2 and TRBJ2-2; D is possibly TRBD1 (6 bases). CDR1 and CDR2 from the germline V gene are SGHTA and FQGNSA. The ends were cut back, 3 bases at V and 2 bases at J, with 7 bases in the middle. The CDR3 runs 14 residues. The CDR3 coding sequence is TGTGCCAGCAGCTTGGGGACAAACACCGGGGAGCTGTTTTTT. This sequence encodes CASSLGTNTGELFF.

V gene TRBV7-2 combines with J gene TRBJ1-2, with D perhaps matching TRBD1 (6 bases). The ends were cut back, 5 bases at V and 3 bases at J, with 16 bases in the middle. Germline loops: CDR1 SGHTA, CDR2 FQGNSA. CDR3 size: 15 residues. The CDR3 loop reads CASSPRGGSDYGYTF. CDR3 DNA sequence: TGTGCCAGCAGCCCGCGGGGGGGCTCGGACTATGGCTACACCTTC.

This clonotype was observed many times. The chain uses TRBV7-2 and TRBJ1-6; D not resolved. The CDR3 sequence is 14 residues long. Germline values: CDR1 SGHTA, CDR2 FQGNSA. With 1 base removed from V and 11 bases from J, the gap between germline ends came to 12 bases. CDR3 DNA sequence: TGTGCCAGCAGCTTAGACTGGGGTGACGCACCCCTCCACTTT. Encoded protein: CASSLDWGDAPLHF. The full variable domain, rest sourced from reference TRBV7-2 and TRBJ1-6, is GAGVSQSPSNKVTEKGKDVELRCDPISGHTALYWYRQSLGQGLEFLIYFQGNSAPDKSGLPSDRFSAERTGGSVSTLTIQRTQQEDSAVYLCASSLDWGDAPLHFGNGTRLTVT.

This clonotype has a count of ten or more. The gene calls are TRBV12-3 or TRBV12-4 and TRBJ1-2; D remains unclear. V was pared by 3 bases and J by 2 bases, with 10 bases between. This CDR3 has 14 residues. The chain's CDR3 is CASSFRDGNYGYTF. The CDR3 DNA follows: TGTGCCAGCAGTTTCAGAGACGGGAACTATGGCTACACCTTC.

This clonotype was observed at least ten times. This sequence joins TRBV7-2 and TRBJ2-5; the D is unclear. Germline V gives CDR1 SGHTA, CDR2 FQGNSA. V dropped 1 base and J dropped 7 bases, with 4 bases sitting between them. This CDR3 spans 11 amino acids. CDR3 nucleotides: TGTGCCAGCAGCTTAGACGGGACCCAGTACTTC. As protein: CASSLDGTQYF.

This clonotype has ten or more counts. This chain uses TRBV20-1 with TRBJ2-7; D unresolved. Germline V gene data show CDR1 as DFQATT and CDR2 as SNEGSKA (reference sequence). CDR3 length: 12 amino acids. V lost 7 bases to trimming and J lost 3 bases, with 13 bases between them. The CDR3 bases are TGCAGTGTTCGGTCCGACAACTACGAGCAGTACTTC. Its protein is CSVRSDNYEQYF.

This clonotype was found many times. CDR3 residues: CASSQWTGGDEQYF. The CDR3 DNA follows: TGCGCCAGCAGCCAATGGACAGGGGGCGACGAGCAGTACTTC. The chain is built from TRBV4-1 and TRBJ2-7, with 11 bases matching TRBD1. V was clipped by 2 bases and J by 5 bases; unmatched bases: 2. The CDR3 consists of 14 residues. Looked up from germline, CDR1 is MGHRA and CDR2 is YSYEKL.

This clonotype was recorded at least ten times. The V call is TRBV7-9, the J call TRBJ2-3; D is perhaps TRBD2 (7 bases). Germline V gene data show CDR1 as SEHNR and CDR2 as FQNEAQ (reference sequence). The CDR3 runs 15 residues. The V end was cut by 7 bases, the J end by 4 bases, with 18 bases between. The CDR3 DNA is TGTGCCAGCACCATCGGGGGCGGGAGTGCAGATACGCAGTATTTT. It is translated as CASTIGGGSADTQYF.

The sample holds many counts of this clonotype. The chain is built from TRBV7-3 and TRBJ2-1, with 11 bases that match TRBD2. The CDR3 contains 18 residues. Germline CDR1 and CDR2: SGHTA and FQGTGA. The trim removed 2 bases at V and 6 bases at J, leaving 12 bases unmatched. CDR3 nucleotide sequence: TGTGCCAGCAGCTTATATAGCGGGAGGGCCGCAGGGCTCAATGAGCAGTTCTTC. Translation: CASSLYSGRAAGLNEQFF.

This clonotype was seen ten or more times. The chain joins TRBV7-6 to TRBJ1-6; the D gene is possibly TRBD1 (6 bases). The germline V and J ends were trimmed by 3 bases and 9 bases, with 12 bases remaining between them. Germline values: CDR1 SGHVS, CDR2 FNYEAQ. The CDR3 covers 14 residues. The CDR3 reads CASSFNQGSSPLHF. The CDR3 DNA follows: TGTGCCAGCAGCTTTAACCAGGGGAGTTCACCCCTCCACTTT.

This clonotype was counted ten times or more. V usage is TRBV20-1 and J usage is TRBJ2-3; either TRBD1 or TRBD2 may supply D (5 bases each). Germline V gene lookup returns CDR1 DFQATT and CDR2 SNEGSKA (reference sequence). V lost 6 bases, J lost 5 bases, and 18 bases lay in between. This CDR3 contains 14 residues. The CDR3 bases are TGCAGTGCGGACCCACGAGGGGTGGAAGATACGCAGTATTTT. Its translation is CSADPRGVEDTQYF.